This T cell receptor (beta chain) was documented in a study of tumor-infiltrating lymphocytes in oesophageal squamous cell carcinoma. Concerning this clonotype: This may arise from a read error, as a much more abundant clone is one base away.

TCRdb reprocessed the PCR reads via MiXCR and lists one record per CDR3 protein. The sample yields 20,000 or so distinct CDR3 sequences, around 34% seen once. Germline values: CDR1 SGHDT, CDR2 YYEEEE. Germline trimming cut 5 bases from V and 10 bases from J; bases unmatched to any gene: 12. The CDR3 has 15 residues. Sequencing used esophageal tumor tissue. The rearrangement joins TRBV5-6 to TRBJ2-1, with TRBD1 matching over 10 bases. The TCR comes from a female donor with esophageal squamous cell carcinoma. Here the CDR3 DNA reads TGTGCCAGCAGGGCCGGGACAGGGGCACCCTACGAGCAGTTCTTC. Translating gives CASRAGTGAPYEQFF.